This T cell receptor beta chain was recorded in a study of shared clonotypes between healthy human individuals. The CDR3 runs to 13 residues. V was trimmed by 4 bases and J by 1 base, leaving 10 bases between them. Germline-derived CDR1 and CDR2 are SQVTM and ANQGSEA. Study-level results: On the whole, naive subsets had larger estimated richness than memory subsets had. Blood was the only sampled material, and tissue repertoires likely differ.

A word on this clone: Antigen specificity is unknown.

Replicate sorted-subset PCRs were loaded with around 210 ng DNA, 31,000 or so T cell genomes. Libraries were prepared by immunoSEQ multiplex PCR; TCRdb keeps only in-frame clonotypes and omits some of them. The data hold approximately 530,000 clones, with 90% to 96% observed a single time. In the CD4+ fraction, cells were divided into CD45RA+ naive and CD45RA-negative memory subsets. This chain uses TRBV29-1 with TRBJ1-1; D remains ambiguous. The receptor comes from a woman in her 30s in good health. Sequencing was done on a sample of naive CD4+ T cells sorted from blood. Described subset: CD45RA+ positively selected. This CDR3 is CSVAPPGNTEAFF. The CDR3 DNA is TGCAGCGTTGCCCCGCCAGGGAACACTGAAGCTTTCTTT.